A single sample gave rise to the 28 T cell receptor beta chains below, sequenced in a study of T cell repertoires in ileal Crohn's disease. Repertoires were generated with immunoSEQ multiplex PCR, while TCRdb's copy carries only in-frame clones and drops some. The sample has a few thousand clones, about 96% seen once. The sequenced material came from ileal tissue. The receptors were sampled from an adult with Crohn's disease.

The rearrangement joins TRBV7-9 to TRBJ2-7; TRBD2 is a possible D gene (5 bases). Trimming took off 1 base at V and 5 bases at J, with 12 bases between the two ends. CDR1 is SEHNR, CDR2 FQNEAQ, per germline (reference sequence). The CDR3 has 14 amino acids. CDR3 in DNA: TGTGCCAGCAGCTTAGTACAGACTACAGACGAGCAGTACGTC. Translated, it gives CASSLVQTTDEQYV.

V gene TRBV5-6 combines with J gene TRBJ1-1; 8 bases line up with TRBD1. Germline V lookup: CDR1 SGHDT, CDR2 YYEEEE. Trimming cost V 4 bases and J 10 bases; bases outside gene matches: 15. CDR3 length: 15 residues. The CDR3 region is CASSGDRGGTLRAFF. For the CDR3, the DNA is TGTGCCAGCAGCGGCGACAGGGGCGGGACGTTGCGAGCTTTCTTT.

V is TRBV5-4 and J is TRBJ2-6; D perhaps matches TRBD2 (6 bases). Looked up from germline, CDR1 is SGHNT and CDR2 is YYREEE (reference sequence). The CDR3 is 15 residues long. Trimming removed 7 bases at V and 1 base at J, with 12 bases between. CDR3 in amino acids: CASVEGRSGANVLTF. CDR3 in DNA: TGTGCCAGCGTTGAAGGGAGGTCTGGGGCCAACGTCCTGACTTTC. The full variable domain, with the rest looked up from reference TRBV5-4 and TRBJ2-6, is ETGVTQSPTHLIKTRGQQVTLRCSSQSGHNTVSWYQQALGQGPQFIFQYYREEENGRGNFPPRFSGLQFPNYSSELNVNALELDDSALYLCASVEGRSGANVLTFGAGSRLTVL.

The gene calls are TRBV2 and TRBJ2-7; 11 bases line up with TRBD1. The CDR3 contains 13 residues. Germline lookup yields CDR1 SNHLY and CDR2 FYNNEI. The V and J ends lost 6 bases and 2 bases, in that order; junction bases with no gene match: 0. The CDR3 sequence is CASRGQGAYEQYV. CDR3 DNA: TGTGCCAGCAGGGGACAGGGGGCCTACGAGCAGTACGTC.

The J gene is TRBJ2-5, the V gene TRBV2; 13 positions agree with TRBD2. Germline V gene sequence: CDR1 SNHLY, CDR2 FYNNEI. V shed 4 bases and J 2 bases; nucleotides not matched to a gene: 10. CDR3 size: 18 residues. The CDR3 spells CASSAWTSGSLWQETQYF. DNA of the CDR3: TGTGCCAGCAGTGCGTGGACTAGCGGGAGTCTTTGGCAAGAGACCCAGTACTTC.

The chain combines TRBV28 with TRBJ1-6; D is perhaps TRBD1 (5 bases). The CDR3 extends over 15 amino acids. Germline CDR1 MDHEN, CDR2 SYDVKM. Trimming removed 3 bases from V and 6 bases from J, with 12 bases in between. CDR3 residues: CASSFHDRPNSPLHF. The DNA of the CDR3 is TGTGCCAGCAGTTTCCACGACAGACCTAATTCACCCCTCCACTTT. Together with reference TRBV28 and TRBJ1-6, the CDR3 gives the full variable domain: DVKVTQSSRYLVKRTGEKVFLECVQDMDHENMFWYRQDPGLGLRLIYFSYDVKMKEKGDIPEGYSVSREKKERFSLILESASTNQTSMYLCASSFHDRPNSPLHFGNGTRLTVT.

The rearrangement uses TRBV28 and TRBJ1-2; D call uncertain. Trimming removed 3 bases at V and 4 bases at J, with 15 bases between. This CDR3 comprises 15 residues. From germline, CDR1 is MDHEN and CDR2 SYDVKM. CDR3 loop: CASSLFAGLGYGYTF. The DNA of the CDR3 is TGTGCCAGCAGTTTGTTTGCAGGCTTGGGCTATGGCTACACCTTC.

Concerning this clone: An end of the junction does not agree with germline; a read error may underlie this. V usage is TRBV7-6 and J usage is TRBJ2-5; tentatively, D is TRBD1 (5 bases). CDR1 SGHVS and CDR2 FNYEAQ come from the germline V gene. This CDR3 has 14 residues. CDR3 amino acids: CASSFRTTQEIQYF. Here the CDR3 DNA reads TGTGCCAGCAGCTTTAGGACAACTCAAGAGATCCAGTACTTC.

CDR3: CASSQVPGTDMNTEAFF. The DNA for the CDR3 is TGCGCCAGCAGCCAAGTGCCCGGGACAGACATGAACACTGAAGCTTTCTTT. This chain links TRBV4-3 with TRBJ1-1, with TRBD1 matching 7 bases. Germline CDR1 LGHNA, CDR2 YSLEER. The CDR3 is made up of 17 amino acids. V lost 1 base to trimming and J lost 0 bases; unmatched junction nucleotides: 8.

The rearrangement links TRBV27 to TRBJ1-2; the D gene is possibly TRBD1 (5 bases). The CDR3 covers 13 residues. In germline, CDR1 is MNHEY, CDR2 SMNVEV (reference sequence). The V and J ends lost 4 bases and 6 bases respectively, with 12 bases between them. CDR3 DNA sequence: TGTGCCAGCAGTTACAGGCGAGGAAATGGCTACACCTTC. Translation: CASSYRRGNGYTF.

CDR3 amino acids: CAIRKISGEQYF. The DNA of the CDR3 is TGTGCCATCCGAAAAATATCCGGGGAGCAGTACTTC. This chain joins TRBV15 and TRBJ2-7; D call uncertain. Germline V gene lookup returns CDR1 LNHNV and CDR2 YYDKDF (reference sequence). Trimming removed 10 bases at V and 7 bases at J, with 17 bases between. The CDR3 sequence is 12 residues long.

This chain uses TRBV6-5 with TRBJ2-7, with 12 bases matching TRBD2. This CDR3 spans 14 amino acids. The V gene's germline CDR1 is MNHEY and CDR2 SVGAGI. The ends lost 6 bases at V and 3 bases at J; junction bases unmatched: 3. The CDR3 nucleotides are TGTGCCAGCAGCCGGACTAGCGGGGTCTACGAGCAGTACGTC. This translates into CASSRTSGVYEQYV.

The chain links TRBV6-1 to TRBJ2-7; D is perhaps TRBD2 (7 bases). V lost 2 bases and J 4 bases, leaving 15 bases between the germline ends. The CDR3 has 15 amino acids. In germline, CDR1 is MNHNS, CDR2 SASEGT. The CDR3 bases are TGTGCCAGCAGTGAACCCCGGGGGGCACCTTACGAGCAGTACGTC. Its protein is CASSEPRGAPYEQYV.

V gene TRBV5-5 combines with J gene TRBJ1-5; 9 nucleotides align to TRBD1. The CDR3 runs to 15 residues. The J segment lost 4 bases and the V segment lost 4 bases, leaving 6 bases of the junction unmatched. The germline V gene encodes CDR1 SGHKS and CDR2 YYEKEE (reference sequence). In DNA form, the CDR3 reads TGTGCCAGCAGCCTGGACAGGGGAAGGAATCAGCCCCAGCATTTT. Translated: CASSLDRGRNQPQHF.

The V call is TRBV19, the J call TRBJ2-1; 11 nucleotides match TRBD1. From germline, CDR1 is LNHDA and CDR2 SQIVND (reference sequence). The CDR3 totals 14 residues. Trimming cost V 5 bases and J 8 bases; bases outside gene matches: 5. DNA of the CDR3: TGTGCCAGTAGTGGCGGACAGGGGGCATATGAGCAGTTCTTC. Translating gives CASSGGQGAYEQFF.

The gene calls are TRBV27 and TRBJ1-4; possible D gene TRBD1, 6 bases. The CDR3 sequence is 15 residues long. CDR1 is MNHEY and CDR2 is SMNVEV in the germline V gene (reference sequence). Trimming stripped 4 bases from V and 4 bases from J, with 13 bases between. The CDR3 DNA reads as TGTGCCAGCAGTTCTCGACAGGTTTATAATGAAAAACTGTTTTTT. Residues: CASSSRQVYNEKLFF.

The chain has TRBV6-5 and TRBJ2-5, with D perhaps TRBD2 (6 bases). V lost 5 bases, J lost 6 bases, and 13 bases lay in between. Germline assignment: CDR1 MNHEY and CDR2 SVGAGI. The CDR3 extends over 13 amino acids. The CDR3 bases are TGTGCCAGCAGTCAGGGAGGTGGGCAGACCCAGTACTTC. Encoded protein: CASSQGGGQTQYF.

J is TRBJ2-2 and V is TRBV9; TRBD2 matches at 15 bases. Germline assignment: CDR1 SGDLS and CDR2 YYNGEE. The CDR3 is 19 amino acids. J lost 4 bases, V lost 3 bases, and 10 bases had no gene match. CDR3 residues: CASSARTSGRVGGTGELFF. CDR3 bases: TGTGCCAGCAGCGCAAGGACTAGCGGGAGGGTGGGTGGCACCGGGGAGCTGTTTTTT.

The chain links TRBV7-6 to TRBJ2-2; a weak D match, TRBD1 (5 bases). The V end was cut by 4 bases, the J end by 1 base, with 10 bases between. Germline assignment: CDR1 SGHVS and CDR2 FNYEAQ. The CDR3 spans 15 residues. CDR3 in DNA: TGTGCCAGCAGCTGGGCAGGGATGAACACCGGGGAGCTGTTTTTT. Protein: CASSWAGMNTGELFF.

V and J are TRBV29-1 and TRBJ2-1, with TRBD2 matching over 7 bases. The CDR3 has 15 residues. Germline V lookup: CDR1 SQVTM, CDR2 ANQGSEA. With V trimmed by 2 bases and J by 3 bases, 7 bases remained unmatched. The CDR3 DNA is TGCAGCGTTGAATTTTACTGGGACTACTACAATGAGCAGTTCTTC. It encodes CSVEFYWDYYNEQFF.

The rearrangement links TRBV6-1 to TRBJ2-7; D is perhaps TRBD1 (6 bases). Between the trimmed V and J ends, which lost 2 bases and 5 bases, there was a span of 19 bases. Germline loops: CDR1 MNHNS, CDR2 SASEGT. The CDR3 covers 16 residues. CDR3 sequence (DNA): TGTGCCAGCAGTGAATACCTCAGGGGAAAGGGTAACGAGCAGTACGTC. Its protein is CASSEYLRGKGNEQYV.

The CDR3 DNA reads as TGTGCCAGCAGCTCCACTAGCGGGACAGCGTTCTTC. It is translated as CASSSTSGTAFF. The chain employs TRBV7-3 and TRBJ2-1; 10 bases fit TRBD2. Germline CDR1 SGHTA, CDR2 FQGTGA. This CDR3 comprises 12 residues. V lost 4 bases, J lost 15 bases, and 6 bases stayed unmatched. Full variable domain (rest looked up from reference TRBV7-3 and TRBJ2-1): GAGVSQTPSNKVTEKGKYVELRCDPISGHTALYWYRQSLGQGPEFLIYFQGTGAADDSGLPNDRFFAVRPEGSVSTLKIQRTERGDSAVYLCASSSTSGTAFFGPGTRLTVL.

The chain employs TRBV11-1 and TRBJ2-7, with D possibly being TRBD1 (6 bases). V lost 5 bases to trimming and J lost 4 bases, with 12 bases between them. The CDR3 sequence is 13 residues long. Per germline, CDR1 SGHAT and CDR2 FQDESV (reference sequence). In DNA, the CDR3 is TGTGCCAGCAGCCCGTCACAGGGATACGAGCAGTACGTC. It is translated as CASSPSQGYEQYV.

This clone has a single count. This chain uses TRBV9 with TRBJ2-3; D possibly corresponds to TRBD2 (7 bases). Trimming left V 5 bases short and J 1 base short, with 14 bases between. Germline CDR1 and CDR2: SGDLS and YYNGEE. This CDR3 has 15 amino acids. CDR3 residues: CASSWRGQGTDTQYF. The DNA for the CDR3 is TGTGCCAGCAGTTGGCGGGGGCAAGGCACAGATACGCAGTATTTT.

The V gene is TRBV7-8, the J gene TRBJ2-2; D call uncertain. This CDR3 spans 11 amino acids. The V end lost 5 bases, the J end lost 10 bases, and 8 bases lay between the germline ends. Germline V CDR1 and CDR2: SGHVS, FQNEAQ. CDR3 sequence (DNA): TGTGCCAGCAGCGTTCTAATGGAGCTGTTTTTT. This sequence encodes CASSVLMELFF.

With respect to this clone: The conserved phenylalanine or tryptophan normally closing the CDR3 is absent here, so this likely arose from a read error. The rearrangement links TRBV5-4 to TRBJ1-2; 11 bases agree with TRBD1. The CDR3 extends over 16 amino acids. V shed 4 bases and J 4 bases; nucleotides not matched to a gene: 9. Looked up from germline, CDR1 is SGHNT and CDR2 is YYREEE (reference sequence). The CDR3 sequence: CASSARPGQGGYGYTL. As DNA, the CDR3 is TGTGCCAGCAGCGCCAGACCGGGACAGGGGGGCTATGGCTACACCCTC.

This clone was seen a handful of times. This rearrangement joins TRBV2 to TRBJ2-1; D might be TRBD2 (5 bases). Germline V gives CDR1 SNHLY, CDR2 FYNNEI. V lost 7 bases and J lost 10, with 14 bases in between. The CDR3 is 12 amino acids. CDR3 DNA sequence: TGTGCCAGCAATCTGAGACGGGGAGAGCAGTTCTTC. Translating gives CASNLRRGEQFF.

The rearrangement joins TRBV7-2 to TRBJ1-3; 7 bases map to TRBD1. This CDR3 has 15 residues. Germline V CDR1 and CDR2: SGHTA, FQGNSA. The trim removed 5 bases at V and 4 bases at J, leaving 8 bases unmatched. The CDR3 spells CASSLTGSEGNTIYF. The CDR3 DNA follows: TGTGCCAGCAGCCTGACAGGGTCGGAAGGAAACACCATATATTTT.